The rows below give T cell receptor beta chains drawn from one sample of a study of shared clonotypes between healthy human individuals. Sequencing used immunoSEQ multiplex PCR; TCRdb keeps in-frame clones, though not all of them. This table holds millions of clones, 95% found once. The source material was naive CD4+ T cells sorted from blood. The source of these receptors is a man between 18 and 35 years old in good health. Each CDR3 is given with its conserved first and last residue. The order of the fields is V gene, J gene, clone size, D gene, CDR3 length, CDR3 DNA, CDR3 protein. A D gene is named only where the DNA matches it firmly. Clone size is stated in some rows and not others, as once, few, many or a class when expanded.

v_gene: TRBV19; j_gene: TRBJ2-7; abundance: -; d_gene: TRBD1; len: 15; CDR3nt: TGTGCCAGTAGTCCCCGGACAGGGCTTGTGTACGAGCAGTACTTC; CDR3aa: CASSPRTGLVYEQYF
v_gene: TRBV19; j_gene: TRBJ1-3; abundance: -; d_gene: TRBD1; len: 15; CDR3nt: TGTGCCAGTAGTACGGACAGGGCCGTCATTGCCACCATATATTTT; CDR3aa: CASSTDRAVIATIYF
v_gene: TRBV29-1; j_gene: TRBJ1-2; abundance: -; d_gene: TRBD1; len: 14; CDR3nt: TGCAGCGTCCTTAATGGGCAGGGGGCGCAGGGCTACACCTTC; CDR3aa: CSVLNGQGAQGYTF
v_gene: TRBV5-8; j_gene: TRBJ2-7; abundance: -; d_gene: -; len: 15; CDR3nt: TGTGCCAGCAGCTTGGGGCTCAGGGGATCCTACGAGCAGTACTTC; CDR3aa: CASSLGLRGSYEQYF
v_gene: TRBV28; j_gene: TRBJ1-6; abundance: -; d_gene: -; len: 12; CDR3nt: TGTGCCAGCAGTGAAAATAGGTCACCCCTCCACTTT; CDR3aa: CASSENRSPLHF
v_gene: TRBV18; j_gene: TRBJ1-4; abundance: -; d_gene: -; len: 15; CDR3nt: TGTGCCAGCTCATTAGACATCCGAACTAATGAAAAACTGTTTTTT; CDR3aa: CASSLDIRTNEKLFF
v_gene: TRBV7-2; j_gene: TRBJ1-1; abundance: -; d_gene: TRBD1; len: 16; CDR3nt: TGTGCCAGCAGCTTTAGACTGGGACAGGGGAACACTGAAGCTTTCTTT; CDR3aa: CASSFRLGQGNTEAFF
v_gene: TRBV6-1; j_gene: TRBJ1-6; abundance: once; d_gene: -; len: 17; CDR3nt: TGTGCCAGCAGTGTCCAGCCGTCTGCACTTGGGGATTCACCCCTCCACTTT; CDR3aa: CASSVQPSALGDSPLHF
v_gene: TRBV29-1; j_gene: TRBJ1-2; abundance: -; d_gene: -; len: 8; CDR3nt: TGCAGCGTTGACCCGTACACCTTC; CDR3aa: CSVDPYTF
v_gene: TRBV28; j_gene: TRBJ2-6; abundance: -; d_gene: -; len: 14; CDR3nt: TGTGCCACCACGACAGACTCTGGGGCCAACGTCCTGACTTTC; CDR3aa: CATTTDSGANVLTF
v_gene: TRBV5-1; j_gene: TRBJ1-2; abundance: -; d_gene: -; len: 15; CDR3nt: TGCGCCAGCAGCTTGGCTGTGGGGCATTACTATGGCTACACCTTC; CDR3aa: CASSLAVGHYYGYTF
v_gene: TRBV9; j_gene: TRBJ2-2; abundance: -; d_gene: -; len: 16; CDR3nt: TGTGCCAGCAGCCGTCTCCACAGCTTGAACACCGGGGAGCTGTTTTTT; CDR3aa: CASSRLHSLNTGELFF
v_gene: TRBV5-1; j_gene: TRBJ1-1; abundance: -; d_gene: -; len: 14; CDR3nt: TGCGCCAGCAGCTTGGGCAGCATGAACACTGAAGCTTTCTTT; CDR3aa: CASSLGSMNTEAFF
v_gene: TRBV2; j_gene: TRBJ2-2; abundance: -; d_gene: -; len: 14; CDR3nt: TGTGCCAGCAGTGGCCAGAGTCCCACCGGGGAGCTGTTTTTT; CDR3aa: CASSGQSPTGELFF
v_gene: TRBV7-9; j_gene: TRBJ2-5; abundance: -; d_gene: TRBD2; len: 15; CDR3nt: TGTGCCAGCACCGCGACTAGCGGGGCAGCAGGGACCCAGTACTTC; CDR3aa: CASTATSGAAGTQYF
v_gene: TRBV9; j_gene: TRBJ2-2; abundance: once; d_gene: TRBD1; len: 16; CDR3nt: TGTGCCAGCAGCCCCCACAGGGGCCTTAACACCGGGGAGCTGTTTTTT; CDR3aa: CASSPHRGLNTGELFF
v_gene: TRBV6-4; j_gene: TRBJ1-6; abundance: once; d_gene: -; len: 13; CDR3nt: TGTGCCAGCAGTCCAGGGGAGGGTTCACCCCTCCACTTT; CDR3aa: CASSPGEGSPLHF
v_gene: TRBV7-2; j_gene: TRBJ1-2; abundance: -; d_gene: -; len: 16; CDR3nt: TGTGCCAGCAGCTTAAGTTCGACAGAAAACTCCTATGGCTACACCTTC; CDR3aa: CASSLSSTENSYGYTF
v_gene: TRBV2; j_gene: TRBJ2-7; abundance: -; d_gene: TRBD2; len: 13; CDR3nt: TGTGCCACCCGACTAGCGGGAGCGTACGAGCAGTACTTC; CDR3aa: CATRLAGAYEQYF
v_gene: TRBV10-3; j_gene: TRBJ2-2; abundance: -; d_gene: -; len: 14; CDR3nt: TGTGCCATCAGAGGGGTTGGGGACACCGGGGAGCTGTTTTTT; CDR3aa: CAIRGVGDTGELFF
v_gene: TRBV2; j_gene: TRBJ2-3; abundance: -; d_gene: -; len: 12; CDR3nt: TGTGCCAGCAGGGCCGACGGTGATACGCAGTATTTT; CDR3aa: CASRADGDTQYF
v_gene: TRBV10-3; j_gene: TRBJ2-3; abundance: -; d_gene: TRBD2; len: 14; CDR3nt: TGTGCCATCAGAGATAGCGGGACTCCAGATACGCAGTATTTT; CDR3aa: CAIRDSGTPDTQYF
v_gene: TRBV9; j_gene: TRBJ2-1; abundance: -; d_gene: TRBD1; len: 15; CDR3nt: TGTGCCAGCAGCGTAGTCCCAGGGGGTAACAATGAGCAGTTCTTC; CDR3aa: CASSVVPGGNNEQFF
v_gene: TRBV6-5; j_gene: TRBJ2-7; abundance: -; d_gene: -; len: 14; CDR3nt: TGTGCCAGCAGTTCAGTACAGGCTGCGTACGAGCAGTACTTC; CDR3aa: CASSSVQAAYEQYF
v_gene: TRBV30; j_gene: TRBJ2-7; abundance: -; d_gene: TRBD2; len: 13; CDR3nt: TGTGCCTGGAGGGTTAGCGGGGGATCCGAGCAGTACTTC; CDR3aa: CAWRVSGGSEQYF
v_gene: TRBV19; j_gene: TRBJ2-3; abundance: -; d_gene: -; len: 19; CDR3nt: TGTGCCAGTAGTATAGGCTTTTCCACCGCGGAGGTTTTCAGCGATACGCAGTATTTT; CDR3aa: CASSIGFSTAEVFSDTQYF
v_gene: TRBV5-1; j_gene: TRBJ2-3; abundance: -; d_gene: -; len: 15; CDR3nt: TGCGCCAGCAGACCGGGTGCGGGGAGCACAGATACGCAGTATTTT; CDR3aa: CASRPGAGSTDTQYF
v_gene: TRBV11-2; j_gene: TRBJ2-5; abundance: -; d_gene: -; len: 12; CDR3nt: TGTGCCAGCAGCTTAGGTGCAGAGACCCAGTACTTC; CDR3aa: CASSLGAETQYF
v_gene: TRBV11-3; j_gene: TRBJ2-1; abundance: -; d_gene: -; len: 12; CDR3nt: TGTGCCAGCAGCCAGGGAGACAATGAGCAGTTCTTC; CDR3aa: CASSQGDNEQFF
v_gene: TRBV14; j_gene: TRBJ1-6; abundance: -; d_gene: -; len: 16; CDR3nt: TGTGCCAGCAGCCGCGAGATGGGACGTATACATTCACCCCTCCACTTT; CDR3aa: CASSREMGRIHSPLHF
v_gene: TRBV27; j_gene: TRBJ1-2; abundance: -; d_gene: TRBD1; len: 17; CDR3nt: TGTGCCAGCAGTCCCTCAATCGGAGACAGGGGGAACTATGGCTACACCTTC; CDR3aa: CASSPSIGDRGNYGYTF
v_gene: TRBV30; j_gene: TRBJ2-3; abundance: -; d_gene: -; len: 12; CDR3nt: TGTGCCTGGAGCTTCAACCCAGATACGCAGTATTTT; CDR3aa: CAWSFNPDTQYF
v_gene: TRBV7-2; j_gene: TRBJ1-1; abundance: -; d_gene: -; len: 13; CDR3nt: TGTGCCAGCAGCTTTGGAAGTAACACTGAAGCTTTCTTT; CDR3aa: CASSFGSNTEAFF
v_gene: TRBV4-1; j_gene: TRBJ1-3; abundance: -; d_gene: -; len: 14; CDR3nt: TGCGCCAGCAGCCAAGTCGGGGTTGGAAACACCATATATTTT; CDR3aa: CASSQVGVGNTIYF
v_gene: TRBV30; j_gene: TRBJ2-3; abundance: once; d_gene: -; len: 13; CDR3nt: TGTGCCTGGAGTGTTGGCGGAGGGGATACGCAGTATTTT; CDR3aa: CAWSVGGGDTQYF